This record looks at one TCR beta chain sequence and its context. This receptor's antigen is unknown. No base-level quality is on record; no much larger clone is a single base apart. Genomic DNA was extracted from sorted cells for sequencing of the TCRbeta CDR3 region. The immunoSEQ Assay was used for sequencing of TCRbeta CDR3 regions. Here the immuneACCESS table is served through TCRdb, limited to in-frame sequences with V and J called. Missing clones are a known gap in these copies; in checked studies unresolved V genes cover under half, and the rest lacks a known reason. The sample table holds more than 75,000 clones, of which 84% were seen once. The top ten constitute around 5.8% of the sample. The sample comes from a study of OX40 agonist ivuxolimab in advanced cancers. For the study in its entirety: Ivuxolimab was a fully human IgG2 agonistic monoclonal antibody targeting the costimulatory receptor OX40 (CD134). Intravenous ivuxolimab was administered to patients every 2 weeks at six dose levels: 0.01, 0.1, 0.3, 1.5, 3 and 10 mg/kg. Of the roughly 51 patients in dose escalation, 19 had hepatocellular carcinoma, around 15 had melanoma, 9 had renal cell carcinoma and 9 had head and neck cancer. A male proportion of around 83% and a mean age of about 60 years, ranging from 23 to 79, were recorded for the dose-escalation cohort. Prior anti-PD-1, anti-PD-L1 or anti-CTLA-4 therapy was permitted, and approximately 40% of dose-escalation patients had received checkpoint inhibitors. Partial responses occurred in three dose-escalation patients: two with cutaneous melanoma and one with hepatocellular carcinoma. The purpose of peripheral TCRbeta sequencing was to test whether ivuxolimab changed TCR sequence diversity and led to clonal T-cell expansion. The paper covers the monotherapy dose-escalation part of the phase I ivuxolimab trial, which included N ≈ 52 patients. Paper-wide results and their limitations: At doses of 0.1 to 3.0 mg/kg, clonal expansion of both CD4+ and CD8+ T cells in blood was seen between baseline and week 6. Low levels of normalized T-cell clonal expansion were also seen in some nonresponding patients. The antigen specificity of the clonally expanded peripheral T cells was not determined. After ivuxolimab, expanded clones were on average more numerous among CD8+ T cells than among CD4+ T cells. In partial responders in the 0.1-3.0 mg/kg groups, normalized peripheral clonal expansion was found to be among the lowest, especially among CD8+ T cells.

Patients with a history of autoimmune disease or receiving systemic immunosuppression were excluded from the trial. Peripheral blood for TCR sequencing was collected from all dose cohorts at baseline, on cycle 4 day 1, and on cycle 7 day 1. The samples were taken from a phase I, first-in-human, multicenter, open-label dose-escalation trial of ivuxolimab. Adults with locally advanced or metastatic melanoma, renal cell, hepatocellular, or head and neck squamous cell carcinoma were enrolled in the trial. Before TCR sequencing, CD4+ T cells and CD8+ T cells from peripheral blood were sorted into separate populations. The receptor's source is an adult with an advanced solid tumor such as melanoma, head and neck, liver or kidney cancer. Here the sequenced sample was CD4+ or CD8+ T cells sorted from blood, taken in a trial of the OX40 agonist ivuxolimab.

The base sequence is TGCGCCAGCACCACCGGGACTAGCGAAGGCACAGATACGCAGTATTTT. This yields the protein CASTTGTSEGTDTQYF. This chain is built from TRBV5-1 and TRBJ2-3, with 10 bases aligning to TRBD2. V is cut back by 6 bases and J by 1 base, with 8 bases in the junction unmatched. CDR1 and CDR2 (SGHRS, YFSETQ) derive from the germline V gene. Reading from cysteine to phenylalanine, the CDR3 counts 16 amino acids. Kept here is only the CDR3 DNA, which spans 48 bases and is read in frame from base 1.